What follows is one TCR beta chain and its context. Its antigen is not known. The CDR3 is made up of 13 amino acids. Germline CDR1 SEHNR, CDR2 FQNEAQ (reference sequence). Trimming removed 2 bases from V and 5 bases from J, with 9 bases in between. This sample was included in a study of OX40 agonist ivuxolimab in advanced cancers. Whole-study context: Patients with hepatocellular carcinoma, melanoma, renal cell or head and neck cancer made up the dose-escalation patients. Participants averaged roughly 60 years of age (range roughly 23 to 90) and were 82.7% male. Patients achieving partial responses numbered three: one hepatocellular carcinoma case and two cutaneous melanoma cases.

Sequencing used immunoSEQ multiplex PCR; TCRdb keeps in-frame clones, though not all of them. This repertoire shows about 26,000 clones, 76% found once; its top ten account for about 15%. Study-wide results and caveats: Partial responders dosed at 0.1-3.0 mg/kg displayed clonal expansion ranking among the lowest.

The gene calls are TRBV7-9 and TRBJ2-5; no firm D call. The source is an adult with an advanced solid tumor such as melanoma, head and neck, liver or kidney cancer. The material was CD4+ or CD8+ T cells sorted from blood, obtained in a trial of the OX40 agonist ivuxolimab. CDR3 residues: CASSLMQRETQYF. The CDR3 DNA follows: TGTGCCAGCAGCTTAATGCAGAGGGAGACCCAGTACTTC.